This TCR beta chain is from a study of blood T cell repertoires in COVID-19. Study-wide context: Samples representing acute and convalescent COVID-19 were sourced from the United States, Italy and Spain.

With V trimmed by 6 bases and J by 4 bases, 4 bases remained unmatched. Per the germline V gene, CDR1 is MNHNY and CDR2 is SVGAGI (reference sequence). This CDR3 is 14 amino acids long. Per the authors' pipeline: From reference gene primer amplification, estimates of nucleated cell counts were derived. Profiled with immunoSEQ multiplex PCR; TCRdb holds only in-frame clones, not every one. That table is the source of V, J and clone size, and D and trimming were worked out from the DNA. The table includes 330,000 or so clones, approximately 90% detected once. It was during active infection that Seattle patients were enrolled and then longitudinally followed.

Source material: peripheral blood. The clonotype originates from a woman aged 60-75 years with COVID-19, enrolled during active disease. The V call is TRBV6-6, the J call TRBJ2-3; TRBD2 matches 10 bases. This CDR3 is CASSKRGGSDTQYF. The CDR3, as DNA: TGTGCCAGCAGCAAGCGGGGGGGCTCAGATACGCAGTATTTT.